The 30 T cell receptor beta chains given below trace back to one sample, sequenced in a study of blood T cell repertoires in COVID-19. TCRdb's table, derived via immunoSEQ multiplex PCR, lists solely in-frame clones and lacks some. The table has fewer than 250,000 clones, 70% to 90% seen once. The sample was PBMCs or T cells enriched from blood (not recorded which). These receptors all stem from a woman aged 45-65 years with acute COVID-19.

The chain couples TRBV5-1 to TRBJ1-2, with D possibly matching TRBD1 (6 bases). The CDR3 totals 13 residues. CDR1 is SGHRS and CDR2 is YFSETQ in the germline V gene. Trimming removed 5 bases at V and 2 bases at J, with 10 bases between. The CDR3 reads CASSPDRNYGYTF. The CDR3 nucleotides are TGCGCCAGCAGTCCTGACAGGAACTATGGCTACACCTTC.

The chain recombines TRBV11-3 with TRBJ2-4; 10 nucleotides agree with TRBD1. Trimming cost V 6 bases and J 4 bases; bases outside gene matches: 6. The CDR3 is 15 residues long. Looked up from germline, CDR1 is SGHNT and CDR2 is YENEEA. CDR3: CASSWGTGAKNIQYF. Here the CDR3 DNA reads TGTGCCAGCAGTTGGGGGACAGGGGCGAAAAACATTCAGTACTTC.

This CDR3 is CASSQGTATDTQYF. Here the CDR3 DNA reads TGTGCCAGCAGCCAGGGGACTGCCACAGATACGCAGTATTTT. The chain carries TRBV4-2 and TRBJ2-3, with D tentatively TRBD2 (6 bases). The germline CDR1 and CDR2 sequences are LGHNA and YNFKEQ. The V end was cut by 3 bases, the J end by 2 bases, with 9 bases between. The CDR3 is 14 residues long.

The chain joins TRBV27 to TRBJ2-2, with TRBD2 matching over 8 bases. The CDR3 extends over 14 amino acids. The ends lost 8 bases at V and 7 bases at J; junction bases unmatched: 9. Looked up from germline, CDR1 is MNHEY and CDR2 is SMNVEV (reference sequence). The CDR3 protein is CASLAAGGGGELFF. As DNA, the CDR3 is TGTGCCAGCCTCGCGGCGGGGGGCGGCGGGGAGCTGTTTTTT.

The chain uses TRBV18 and TRBJ1-1; 9 bases line up with TRBD1. Looked up from germline, CDR1 is KGHSH and CDR2 is LQKENI. V trimming: 3 bases; J trimming: 4 bases; junction bases outside the gene matches: 12. The CDR3 has 17 amino acids. The DNA of the CDR3 is TGTGCCAGCTCACCTAAGTATACAGGGGGCGTCGGCACTGAAGCTTTCTTT. Its protein product is CASSPKYTGGVGTEAFF.

This chain joins TRBV29-1 and TRBJ2-1, with D possibly TRBD1 on 5 matching bases. This CDR3 is built from 11 residues. The V gene lost 7 bases and the J gene lost 12 bases, with 16 bases spanning the gap. Germline V CDR1 and CDR2: SQVTM, ANQGSEA. As DNA, the CDR3 is TGCAGCGCCCGATTAGGGGTAGTGCAGTTCTTC. Its protein is CSARLGVVQFF.

This clone was seen a single time. The rearrangement joins TRBV7-9 to TRBJ2-7, with 9 bases matching TRBD1. Germline CDR1 reads SEHNR; CDR2 reads FQNEAQ (reference sequence). The junction had 10 bases not matched to a gene; V was cut back by 5 bases and J by 5 bases. The CDR3 spans 15 residues. CDR3 in amino acids: CASSLPGQGRHEQYF. CDR3 bases: TGTGCCAGCAGCCTCCCGGGACAGGGTCGTCACGAGCAGTACTTC.

This clone has just one count. V and J are TRBV19 and TRBJ2-6, with 9 bases fitting TRBD1. Germline CDR1 LNHDA, CDR2 SQIVND (reference sequence). With V trimmed by 7 bases and J by 7 bases, 2 bases remained unmatched. The CDR3 runs to 13 residues. DNA for the CDR3: TGTGCCAGTACGGACAGGGGCGCCAACGTCCTGACTTTC. It encodes CASTDRGANVLTF.

The chain joins TRBV7-2 to TRBJ2-3; 7 bases line up with TRBD1. CDR1 and CDR2 from the germline V gene are SGHTA and FQGNSA. Trimming at V came to 6 bases and at J to 6 bases, leaving 9 bases not matched to a gene. This CDR3 spans 14 amino acids. The CDR3 DNA sequence: TGTGCCAGCAGTCTAGACAGGGCATCCGATACGCAGTATTTT. Its translation is CASSLDRASDTQYF.

The chain employs TRBV2 and TRBJ2-3; 11 bases fit TRBD1. Trimming removed 8 bases from V and 4 bases from J; junction bases left unmatched: 8. Germline V gene data show CDR1 as SNHLY and CDR2 as FYNNEI. The CDR3 is 15 amino acids. As DNA, the CDR3 is TGTGCCAGCCGCCCCGGGACAGGGGGGTCAGATACGCAGTATTTT. It translates to CASRPGTGGSDTQYF.

The V call is TRBV2, the J call TRBJ1-1; possible D gene TRBD1, 5 bases. This CDR3 comprises 14 residues. CDR1 SNHLY and CDR2 FYNNEI come from the germline V gene. Trimming took off 2 bases at V and 1 base at J, with 8 bases between the two ends. Here the CDR3 DNA reads TGTGCCAGCAGTGAACTAGGACAGAACACTGAAGCTTTCTTT. Protein product: CASSELGQNTEAFF.

The chain is built from TRBV28 and TRBJ1-2; tentatively, D is TRBD1 (5 bases). The germline V gene encodes CDR1 MDHEN and CDR2 SYDVKM. The V end lost 0 bases, the J end lost 3 bases, and 14 bases lay between the germline ends. The CDR3 extends over 16 amino acids. CDR3 DNA sequence: TGTGCCAGCAGTTTATGGGCCAGGGAGGGTGACTATGGCTACACCTTC. Residues: CASSLWAREGDYGYTF.

J is TRBJ2-7 and V is TRBV20-1, with D maybe TRBD2 (6 bases). CDR3 length: 14 amino acids. Between the trimmed V and J ends, which lost 3 bases and 2 bases, there was a span of 14 bases. CDR1 is DFQATT, CDR2 SNEGSKA, per germline (reference sequence). The CDR3 spells CSASVGRNPYEQYF. DNA for the CDR3: TGCAGTGCTAGTGTCGGGAGAAATCCCTACGAGCAGTACTTC.

Comment on this clone: This could be a read error, since a much larger clone is one nucleotide away. The chain has TRBV29-1 and TRBJ2-1; possibly TRBD2 for D (6 bases). Per the germline V gene, CDR1 is SQVTM and CDR2 is ANQGSEA. The CDR3 is 15 residues long. Trimming left V 6 bases short and J 3 bases short, with 18 bases between. The CDR3, as DNA: TGCAGCGTCCCCCTGAGCGGGTGGAGCTACAATGAGCAGTTCTTC. Amino acids: CSVPLSGWSYNEQFF.

J is TRBJ1-2 and V is TRBV29-1, with 8 bases identical to TRBD1. V dropped 4 bases and J dropped 7; count of bases not matched to a gene: 8. The germline V gene encodes CDR1 SQVTM and CDR2 ANQGSEA. The CDR3 spans 13 residues. The chain's CDR3 is CSVGGTGRFGYTF. The CDR3 nucleotides read TGCAGCGTTGGGGGGACAGGTCGGTTTGGCTACACCTTC. The entire variable domain, with the rest obtained from reference TRBV29-1 and TRBJ1-2, is as follows: SAVISQKPSRDICQRGTSLTIQCQVDSQVTMMFWYRQQPGQSLTLIATANQGSEATYESGFVIDKFPISRPNLTFSTLTVSNMSPEDSSIYLCSVGGTGRFGYTFGSGTRLTVV.

The chain employs TRBV5-1 and TRBJ2-1, with 9 positions matching TRBD2. The CDR3 consists of 15 residues. Looked up from germline, CDR1 is SGHRS and CDR2 is YFSETQ. The V gene end was trimmed by 1 base and the J gene end by 9 bases; junction bases not matched to a gene: 8. This CDR3 is CASSLLAGGPGEQFF. The CDR3 coding sequence is TGCGCCAGCAGCTTGCTCGCGGGAGGGCCAGGTGAGCAGTTCTTC.

This clone has only a few counts. The chain uses TRBV5-1 and TRBJ2-7; the match to TRBD1 covers 7 bases. The CDR3 consists of 14 residues. V shed 4 bases and J 2 bases; nucleotides not matched to a gene: 6. CDR1 is SGHRS, CDR2 YFSETQ, per germline. The CDR3 region has the DNA TGCGCCAGCAGCAAATTCGACAGGGCCTACGAGCAGTACTTC. It yields the protein CASSKFDRAYEQYF.

This chain links TRBV3-1 (or the pseudogene TRBV3-2) with TRBJ2-2, with TRBD2 identical over 13 bases. Germline V lookup: CDR1 LGHDT, CDR2 YNNKEL (reference sequence). This CDR3 is built from 16 residues. V lost 2 bases and J lost 7; bases outside the gene matches: 4. As DNA, the CDR3 is TGTGCCAGCAGCCAAACTAGCGGGAGGGTGAACGGGGAGCTGTTTTTT. This encodes CASSQTSGRVNGELFF.

The CDR3 reads CASSQTSPHETQYF. CDR3 nucleotides: TGTGCCAGCAGTCAAACTAGCCCCCACGAGACCCAGTACTTC. The gene calls are TRBV27 and TRBJ2-5, with a possible D match to TRBD2 (6 bases). CDR1 and CDR2 (germline): MNHEY, SMNVEV (reference sequence). V was shortened by 5 bases and J by 5 bases, with 15 bases between the two germline ends. The CDR3 runs 14 residues.

The chain links TRBV2 to TRBJ2-3; the match to TRBD2 covers 13 bases. With V trimmed by 4 bases and J by 3 bases, 1 base remained unmatched. CDR1 is SNHLY and CDR2 is FYNNEI in the germline V gene. The CDR3 length is 15 residues. CDR3 DNA sequence: TGTGCCAGCAGTGTGGGACTAGCGGGGACAGATACGCAGTATTTT. Its protein is CASSVGLAGTDTQYF.

The CDR3 loop is CASTRGLGNSPLHF. CDR3 nucleotide sequence: TGTGCCAGCACTAGAGGGCTCGGCAATTCACCCCTCCACTTT. The chain is built from TRBV5-4 and TRBJ1-6; the D is unclear. The V and J ends lost 6 bases and 7 bases respectively, with 14 bases between them. CDR1 is SGHNT and CDR2 is YYREEE in the germline V gene (reference sequence). The CDR3 sequence is 14 residues long. Filled out from reference TRBV5-4 and TRBJ1-6, the complete variable domain reads ETGVTQSPTHLIKTRGQQVTLRCSSQSGHNTVSWYQQALGQGPQFIFQYYREEENGRGNFPPRFSGLQFPNYSSELNVNALELDDSALYLCASTRGLGNSPLHFGNGTRLTVT.

This chain joins TRBV11-2 and TRBJ2-1; 11 bases align to TRBD2. J lost 12 bases, V lost 5 bases, and 12 bases had no gene match. This CDR3 region has 15 residues. Germline V lookup: CDR1 SGHAT, CDR2 FQNNGV. The CDR3 DNA follows: TGTGCCAGCAGCCCCCTGGATAGCGGGAGGGTTTGGCAGTTCTTC. It is translated as CASSPLDSGRVWQFF.

The rearrangement joins TRBV4-1 to TRBJ2-1, with D perhaps TRBD2 (5 bases). This CDR3 has 16 amino acids. Germline V CDR1 and CDR2: MGHRA, YSYEKL. V gave up 0 bases and J gave up 3 bases, with 12 bases separating them. DNA of the CDR3: TGCGCCAGCAGCCAAGAAAGTAGCGCGGACTACAATGAGCAGTTCTTC. Translation gives CASSQESSADYNEQFF.

The CDR3 loop reads CASSVDRASGNTIYF. CDR3 sequence (DNA): TGCGCCAGCAGCGTGGACAGGGCCTCTGGAAACACCATATATTTT. This chain uses TRBV4-3 with TRBJ1-3; the match to TRBD1 covers 8 bases. Trimming took 5 bases from V and 0 from J; bases not matched to a gene: 3. The CDR3 consists of 15 residues. Germline CDR1 and CDR2: LGHNA and YSLEER.

V gene TRBV10-3 combines with J gene TRBJ2-3; D uncertain. Trimming stripped 5 bases from V and 0 bases from J, with 9 bases between. This CDR3 is 14 amino acids long. Germline V gene sequence: CDR1 ENHRY, CDR2 SYGVKD. The CDR3 coding sequence is TGTGCCATCAGTCGCCAGGAAAGCACAGATACGCAGTATTTT. It translates to CAISRQESTDTQYF.

The chain has TRBV4-1 and TRBJ2-1, with D possibly matching TRBD1 (6 bases). Germline CDR1 and CDR2: MGHRA and YSYEKL. CDR3 size: 13 residues. The V and J ends lost 5 bases and 8 bases respectively, with 13 bases between them. The CDR3 sequence is CASSEQQGDEQFF. CDR3 DNA: TGCGCCAGCAGCGAGCAACAGGGCGATGAGCAGTTCTTC.

The chain is built from TRBV4-3 and TRBJ2-3; D remains ambiguous. Germline V gene sequence: CDR1 LGHNA, CDR2 YSLEER. The CDR3 consists of 15 residues. Trimming removed 0 bases from V and 3 bases from J, with 10 bases in between. CDR3 sequence: CASSQDLHGTDTQYF. In DNA, the CDR3 is TGCGCCAGCAGCCAAGATCTCCACGGTACAGATACGCAGTATTTT.

The chain's CDR3 is CASSPAGGRSEAFF. In DNA form, the CDR3 reads TGTGCCAGCAGCCCAGCAGGGGGTAGGAGTGAAGCTTTCTTT. The chain combines TRBV7-2 with TRBJ1-1; 7 nucleotides line up with TRBD1. V was pared by 5 bases and J by 7 bases, with 10 bases of the junction left unmatched. The CDR3 has 14 amino acids. Germline V CDR1 and CDR2: SGHTA, FQGNSA.

V and J are TRBV2 and TRBJ2-7, with D possibly matching TRBD2 (5 bases). The V end was cut by 3 bases, the J end by 5 bases, with 14 bases between. The CDR3 is 14 amino acids. The germline V gene encodes CDR1 SNHLY and CDR2 FYNNEI. Here the CDR3 reads CASSDPRRKHEQYF. CDR3 sequence (DNA): TGTGCCAGCAGTGACCCCCGGAGGAAACACGAGCAGTACTTC.

This sequence joins TRBV7-2 and TRBJ2-7; D is possibly TRBD2 (6 bases). Looked up from germline, CDR1 is SGHTA and CDR2 is FQGNSA. Trimming cost V 5 bases and J 0 bases, with 14 bases left between them. The CDR3 runs to 15 residues. The CDR3 DNA is TGTGCCAGCAGCCCTAGCGCCGCCTCCTCCTACGAGCAGTACTTC. Protein: CASSPSAASSYEQYF.